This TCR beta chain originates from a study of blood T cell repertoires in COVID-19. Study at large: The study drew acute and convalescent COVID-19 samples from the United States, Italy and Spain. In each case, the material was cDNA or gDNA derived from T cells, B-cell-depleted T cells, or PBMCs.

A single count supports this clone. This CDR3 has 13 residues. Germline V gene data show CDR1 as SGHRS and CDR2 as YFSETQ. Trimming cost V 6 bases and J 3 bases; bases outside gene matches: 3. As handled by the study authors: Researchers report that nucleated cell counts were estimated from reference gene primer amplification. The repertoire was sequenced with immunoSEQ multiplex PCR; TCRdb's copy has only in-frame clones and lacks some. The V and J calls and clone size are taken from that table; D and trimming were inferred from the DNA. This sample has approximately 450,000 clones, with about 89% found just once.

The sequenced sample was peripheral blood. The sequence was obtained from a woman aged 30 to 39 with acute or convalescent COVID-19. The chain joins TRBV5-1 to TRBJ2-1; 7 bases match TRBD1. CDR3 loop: CASTRDSYNEQFF. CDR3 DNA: TGCGCCAGCACCCGGGACAGCTACAATGAGCAGTTCTTC.